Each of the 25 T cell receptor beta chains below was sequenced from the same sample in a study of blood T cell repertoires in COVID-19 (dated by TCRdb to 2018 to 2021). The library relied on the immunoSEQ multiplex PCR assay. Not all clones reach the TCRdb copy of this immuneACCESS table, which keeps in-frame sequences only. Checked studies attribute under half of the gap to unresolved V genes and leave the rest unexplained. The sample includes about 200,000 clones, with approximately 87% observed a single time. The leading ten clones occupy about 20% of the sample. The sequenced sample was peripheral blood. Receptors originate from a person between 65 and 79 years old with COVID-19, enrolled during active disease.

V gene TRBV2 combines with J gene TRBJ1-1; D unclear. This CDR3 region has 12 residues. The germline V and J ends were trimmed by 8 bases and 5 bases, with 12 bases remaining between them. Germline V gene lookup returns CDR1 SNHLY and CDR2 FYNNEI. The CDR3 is CASSSLGTEAFF. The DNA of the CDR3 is TGTGCCAGCTCTAGCTTGGGAACTGAAGCTTTCTTT. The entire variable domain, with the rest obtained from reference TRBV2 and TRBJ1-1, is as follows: EPEVTQTPSHQVTQMGQEVILRCVPISNHLYFYWYRQILGQKVEFLVSFYNNEISEKSEIFDDQFSVERPDGSNFTLKIRSTKLEDSAMYFCASSSLGTEAFFGQGTRLTVV.

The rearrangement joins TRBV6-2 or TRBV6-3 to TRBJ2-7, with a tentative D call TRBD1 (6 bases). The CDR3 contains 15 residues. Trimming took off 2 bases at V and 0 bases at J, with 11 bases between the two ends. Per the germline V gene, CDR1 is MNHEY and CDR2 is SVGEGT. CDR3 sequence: CASSYAGQPSYEQYF. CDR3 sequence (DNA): TGTGCCAGCAGTTACGCCGGACAGCCCTCCTACGAGCAGTACTTC.

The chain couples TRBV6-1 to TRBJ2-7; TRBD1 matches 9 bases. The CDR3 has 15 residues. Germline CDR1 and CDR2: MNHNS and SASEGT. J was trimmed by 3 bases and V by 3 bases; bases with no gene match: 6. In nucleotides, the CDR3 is TGTGCCAGCAGTGATATCGGGACAGGGCTCTACGAGCAGTACTTC. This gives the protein CASSDIGTGLYEQYF.

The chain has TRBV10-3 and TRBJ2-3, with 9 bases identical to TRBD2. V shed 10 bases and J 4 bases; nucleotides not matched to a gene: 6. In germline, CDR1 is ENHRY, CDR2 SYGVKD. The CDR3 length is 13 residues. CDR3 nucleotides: TGTGCCACTTTAGCGGGAGTCTCAGATACGCAGTATTTT. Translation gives CATLAGVSDTQYF.

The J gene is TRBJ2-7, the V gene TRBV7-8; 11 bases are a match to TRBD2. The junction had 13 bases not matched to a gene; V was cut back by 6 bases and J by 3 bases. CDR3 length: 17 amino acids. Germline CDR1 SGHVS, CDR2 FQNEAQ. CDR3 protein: CASRRISGTSGIYEQYF. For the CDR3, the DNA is TGTGCCAGCAGGCGCATATCTGGGACTAGCGGTATCTACGAGCAGTACTTC.

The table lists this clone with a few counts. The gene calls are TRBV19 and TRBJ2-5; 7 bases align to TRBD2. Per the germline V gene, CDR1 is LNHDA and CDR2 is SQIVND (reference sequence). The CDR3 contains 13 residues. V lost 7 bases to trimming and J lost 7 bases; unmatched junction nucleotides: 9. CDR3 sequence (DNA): TGTGCCAGTACCCCGGGGAGGGGCGGGACCCAGTACTTC. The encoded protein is CASTPGRGGTQYF. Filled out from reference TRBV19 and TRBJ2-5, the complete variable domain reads DGGITQSPKYLFRKEGQNVTLSCEQNLNHDAMYWYRQDPGQGLRLIYYSQIVNDFQKGDIAEGYSVSREKKESFPLTVTSAQKNPTAFYLCASTPGRGGTQYFGPGTRLLVL.

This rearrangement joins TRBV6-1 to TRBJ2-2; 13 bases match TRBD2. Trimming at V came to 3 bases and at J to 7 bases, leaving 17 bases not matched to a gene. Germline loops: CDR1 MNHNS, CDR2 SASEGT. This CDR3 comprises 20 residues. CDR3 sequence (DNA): TGTGCCAGCAGTGAGACTTACCGAGCGCAACTAGCGGGAGGGTTCGGGGAGCTGTTTTTT. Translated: CASSETYRAQLAGGFGELFF.

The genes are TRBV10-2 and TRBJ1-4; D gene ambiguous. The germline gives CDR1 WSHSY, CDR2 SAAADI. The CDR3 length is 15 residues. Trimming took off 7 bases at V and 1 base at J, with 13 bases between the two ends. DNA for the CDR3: TGCGCCAGCAAGAGGAGGCCAGGAACTAATGAAAAACTGTTTTTT. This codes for CASKRRPGTNEKLFF.

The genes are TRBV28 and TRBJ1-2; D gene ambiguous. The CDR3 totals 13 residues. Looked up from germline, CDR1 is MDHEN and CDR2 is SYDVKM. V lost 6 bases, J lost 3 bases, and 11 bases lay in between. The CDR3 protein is CASRPAADYGYTF. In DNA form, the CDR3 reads TGTGCCAGCAGGCCCGCGGCGGACTATGGCTACACCTTC.

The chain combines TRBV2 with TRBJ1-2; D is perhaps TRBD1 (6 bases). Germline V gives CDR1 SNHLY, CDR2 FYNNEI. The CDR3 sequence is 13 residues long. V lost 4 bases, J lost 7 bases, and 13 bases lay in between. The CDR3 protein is CASSGTTGLGYTF. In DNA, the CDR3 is TGTGCCAGCAGTGGGACGACAGGTCTTGGCTACACCTTC.

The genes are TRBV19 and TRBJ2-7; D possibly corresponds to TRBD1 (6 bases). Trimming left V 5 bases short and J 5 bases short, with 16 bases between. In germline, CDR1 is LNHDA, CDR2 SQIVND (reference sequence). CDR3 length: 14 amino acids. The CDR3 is CASSLSVWDNEQYF. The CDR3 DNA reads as TGTGCCAGTAGTCTTTCTGTTTGGGACAACGAGCAGTACTTC. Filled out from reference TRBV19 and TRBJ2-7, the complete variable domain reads DGGITQSPKYLFRKEGQNVTLSCEQNLNHDAMYWYRQDPGQGLRLIYYSQIVNDFQKGDIAEGYSVSREKKESFPLTVTSAQKNPTAFYLCASSLSVWDNEQYFGPGTRLTVT.

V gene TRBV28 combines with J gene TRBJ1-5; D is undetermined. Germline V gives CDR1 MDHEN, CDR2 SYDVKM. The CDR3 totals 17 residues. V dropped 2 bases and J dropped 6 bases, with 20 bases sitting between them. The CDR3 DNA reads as TGTGCCAGCAGTTTACCTCCGGCCCCTGAGGCGGGTCAGCCCCAGCATTTT. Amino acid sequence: CASSLPPAPEAGQPQHF.

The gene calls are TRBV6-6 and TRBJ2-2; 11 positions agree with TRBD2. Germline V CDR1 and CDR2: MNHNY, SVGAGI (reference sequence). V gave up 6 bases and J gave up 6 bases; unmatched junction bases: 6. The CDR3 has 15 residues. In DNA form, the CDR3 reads TGTGCCAGCAGCTTCACTAGCGGGAGTGCCGGGGAGCTGTTTTTT. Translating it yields CASSFTSGSAGELFF.

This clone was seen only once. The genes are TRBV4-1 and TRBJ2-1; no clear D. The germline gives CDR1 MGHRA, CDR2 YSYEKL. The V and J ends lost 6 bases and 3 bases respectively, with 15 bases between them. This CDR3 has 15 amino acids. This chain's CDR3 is CASRQTSGLYNEQFF. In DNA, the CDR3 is TGCGCCAGCAGGCAAACCTCTGGCCTCTACAATGAGCAGTTCTTC.

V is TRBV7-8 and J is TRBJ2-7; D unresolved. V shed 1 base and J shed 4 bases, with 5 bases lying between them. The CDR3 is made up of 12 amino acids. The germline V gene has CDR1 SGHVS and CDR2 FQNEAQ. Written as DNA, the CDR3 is TGTGCCAGCAGCTTAGTAACATACGAGCAGTACTTC. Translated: CASSLVTYEQYF.

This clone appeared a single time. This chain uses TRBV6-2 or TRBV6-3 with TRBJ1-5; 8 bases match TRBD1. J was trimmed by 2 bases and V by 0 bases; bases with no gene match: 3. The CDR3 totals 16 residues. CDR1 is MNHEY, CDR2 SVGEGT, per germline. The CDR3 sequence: CASSYSSGGGNQPQHF. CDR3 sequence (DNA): TGTGCCAGCAGTTACTCGTCAGGGGGCGGCAATCAGCCCCAGCATTTT.

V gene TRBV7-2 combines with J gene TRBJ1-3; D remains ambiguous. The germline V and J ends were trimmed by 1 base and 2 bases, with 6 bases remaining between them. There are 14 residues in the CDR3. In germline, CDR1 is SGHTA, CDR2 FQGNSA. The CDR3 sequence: CASSLGSPGNTIYF. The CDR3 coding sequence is TGTGCCAGCAGCTTAGGAAGCCCTGGAAACACCATATATTTT. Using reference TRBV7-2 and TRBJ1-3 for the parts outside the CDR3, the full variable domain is GAGVSQSPSNKVTEKGKDVELRCDPISGHTALYWYRQSLGQGLEFLIYFQGNSAPDKSGLPSDRFSAERTGGSVSTLTIQRTQQEDSAVYLCASSLGSPGNTIYFGEGSWLTVV.

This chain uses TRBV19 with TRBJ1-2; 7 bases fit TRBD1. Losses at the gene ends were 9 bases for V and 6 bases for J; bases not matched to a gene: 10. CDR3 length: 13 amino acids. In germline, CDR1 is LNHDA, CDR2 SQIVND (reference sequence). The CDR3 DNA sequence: TGTGCCAGCTTCTCAGGGGGAGGTAATGGCTACACCTTC. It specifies CASFSGGGNGYTF.

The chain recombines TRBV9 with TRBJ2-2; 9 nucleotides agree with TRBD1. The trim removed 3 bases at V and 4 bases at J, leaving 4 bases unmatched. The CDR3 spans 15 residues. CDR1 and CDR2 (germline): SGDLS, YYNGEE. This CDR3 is CASSGKDRGTGELFF. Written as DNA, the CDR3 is TGTGCCAGCAGCGGAAAGGACAGGGGCACCGGGGAGCTGTTTTTT.

The CDR3 spells CASSIGQYGGYTF. As DNA, the CDR3 is TGTGCCAGCAGCATAGGACAGTATGGCGGCTACACCTTC. The chain carries TRBV5-4 and TRBJ1-2; D is possibly TRBD1 (6 bases). The CDR3 loop spans 13 amino acids. Germline loops: CDR1 SGHNT, CDR2 YYREEE (reference sequence). Trimming took 4 bases from V and 8 from J, leaving 15 bases between them.

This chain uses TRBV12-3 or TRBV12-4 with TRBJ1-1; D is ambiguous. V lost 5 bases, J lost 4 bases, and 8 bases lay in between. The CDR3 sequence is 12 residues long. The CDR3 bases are TGTGCCAGCAGTGGAGTCGTCACTGAAGCTTTCTTT. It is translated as CASSGVVTEAFF.

In DNA form, the CDR3 reads TGTGCCAGCAGTTTTAGACAGGGCCTTACTAACTATGGCTACACCTTC. The encoded protein is CASSFRQGLTNYGYTF. V is TRBV2 and J is TRBJ1-2; 7 bases agree with TRBD1. This CDR3 is 16 amino acids long. Germline CDR1 reads SNHLY; CDR2 reads FYNNEI. V lost 5 bases, J lost 0 bases, and 9 bases stayed unmatched.

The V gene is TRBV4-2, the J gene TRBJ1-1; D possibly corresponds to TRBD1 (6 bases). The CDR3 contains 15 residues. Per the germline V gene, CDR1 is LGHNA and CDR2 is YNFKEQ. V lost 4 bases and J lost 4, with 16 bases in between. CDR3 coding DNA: TGTGCCAGCAGCCCCTCCAGGGGCAGAGGCACTGAAGCTTTCTTT. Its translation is CASSPSRGRGTEAFF.

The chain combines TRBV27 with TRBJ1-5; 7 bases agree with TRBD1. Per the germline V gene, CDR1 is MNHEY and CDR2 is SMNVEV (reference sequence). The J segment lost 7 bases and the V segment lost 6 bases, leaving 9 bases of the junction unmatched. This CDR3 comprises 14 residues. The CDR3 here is CASRETGWVQPQHF. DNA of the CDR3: TGTGCCAGCAGAGAGACAGGGTGGGTACAGCCCCAGCATTTT.

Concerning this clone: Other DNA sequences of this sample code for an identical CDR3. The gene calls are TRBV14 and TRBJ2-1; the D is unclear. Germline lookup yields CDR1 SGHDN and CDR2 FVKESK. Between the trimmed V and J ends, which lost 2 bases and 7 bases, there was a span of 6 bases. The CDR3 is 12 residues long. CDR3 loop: CASSQSQNEQFF. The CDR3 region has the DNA TGTGCCAGCAGCCAATCTCAGAATGAGCAGTTCTTC.